This TCR beta chain was identified during a study of blood T cells in healthy people across ages. Across the whole study: In model experiments, template switching was able to capture about one barcoded beta molecule for every two T cells that were present.

Using a J-beta primer mix together with a sample-barcoded 5' primer, a second PCR was run for roughly 6 to 12 cycles. TCRdb called the 5' RACE reads again in MiXCR, with one record for every CDR3 protein. The table includes 1,500,000 or so distinct CDR3 sequences, 45% to 70% detected once. V dropped 3 bases and J dropped 2 bases, with 13 bases sitting between them. The CDR3 is made up of 15 amino acids. Germline lookup yields CDR1 MGHRA and CDR2 YSYEKL. The rearrangement joins TRBV4-1 to TRBJ1-2, with D perhaps matching TRBD1 (6 bases). The specimen sequenced was blood. The receptor comes from a man aged 18 to 30 in good health. The CDR3 here is CASSHRDIPNYGYTF. Written as DNA, the CDR3 is TGCGCCAGCAGCCACCGGGACATCCCCAACTATGGCTACACCTTC.